This T cell receptor (beta chain) emerged from a study of metastatic and nonmetastatic thyroid tumors. In the study overall: Across peripheral blood and tumor or nodule tissue samples taken from malignant and benign thyroid patients, the repertoires were compared with one another. Study-wide results and limits: Significantly higher TCR beta diversity was reportedly seen in malignant thyroid tumors than benign nodules, in blood and tumor.

CDR1 is SGDLS and CDR2 is YYNGEE in the germline V gene. The CDR3 has 16 residues. Trimming cost V 0 bases and J 5 bases; bases outside gene matches: 6. Not a single patient had been given any form of treatment at any point before undergoing thyroid surgery. A note on this clone: Its antigen is not identified.

In the authors' workflow: The study took CDR3 differences across clinicopathological groups and made a distant-metastasis classifier for papillary thyroid cancer from them. TCRdb re-processed the PCR reads through MiXCR. The authors' filters were not applied to this entry. The table lists roughly 20,000 clones, more than 30% of them singletons. The rearrangement joins TRBV9 to TRBJ2-3; 10 bases fit TRBD2. The specimen was tumor tissue. This clonotype originated in a female donor with papillary thyroid cancer or a benign thyroid nodule (not recorded which). Some clones in this sample may be carry-over from other donors' samples. This CDR3 is CASSVAAGGPGDTQYF. CDR3 in DNA: TGTGCCAGCAGCGTAGCAGCGGGAGGGCCAGGAGATACGCAGTATTTT.